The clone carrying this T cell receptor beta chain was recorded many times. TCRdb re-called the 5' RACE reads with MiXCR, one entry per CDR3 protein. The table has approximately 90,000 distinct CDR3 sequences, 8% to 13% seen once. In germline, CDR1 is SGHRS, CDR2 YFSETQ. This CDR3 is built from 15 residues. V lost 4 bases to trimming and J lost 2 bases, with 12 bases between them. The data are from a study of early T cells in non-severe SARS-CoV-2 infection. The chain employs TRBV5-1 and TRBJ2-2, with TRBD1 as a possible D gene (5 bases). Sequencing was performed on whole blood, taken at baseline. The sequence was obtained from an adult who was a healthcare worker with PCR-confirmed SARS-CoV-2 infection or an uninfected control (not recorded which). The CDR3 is CASSPQADNTGELFF. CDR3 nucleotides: TGCGCCAGCAGCCCACAGGCAGATAACACCGGGGAGCTGTTTTTT.